This T cell receptor beta chain comes out of a study of blood T cell repertoires in COVID-19. CDR1 is MDHEN and CDR2 is SYDVKM in the germline V gene. This CDR3 comprises 13 residues. Between the trimmed V and J ends, which lost 9 bases and 3 bases, there was a span of 15 bases. Produced via immunoSEQ multiplex PCR; TCRdb's table is partial and in-frame only. Of hundreds of thousands of clones listed, just under 90% are singletons. The receptor was isolated from a woman younger than 30 with acute or convalescent COVID-19. This rearrangement joins TRBV28 to TRBJ2-7, with D possibly being TRBD1 (5 bases). Sequencing input: peripheral blood. CDR3 DNA: TGTGCCAGTAATAGGGGCCAAAGCTACGAGCAGTACTTC. Translation gives CASNRGQSYEQYF.